Listed below are T cell receptor beta chains from one sample, sequenced in a study of T cell responses to AZD1222 COVID-19 vaccine. Using immunoSEQ multiplex PCR, the repertoire was profiled, and TCRdb retains in-frame clones only, with some absent. Of about 120,000 clones in the sample, about four fifths were seen once. Specimen: peripheral blood, collected on day 0 of AZD1222 vaccination. Receptor source: an adult in good health. Both conserved end residues are part of each CDR3. Fields, in order: J gene, clone size, CDR3 length, V gene, CDR3 protein. Expanded clones get a size class; other rows say once, few or many, or leave the size out.

j_call: TRBJ1-1
clone_size: -
cdr3_length: 15
v_call: TRBV5-1
cdr3_aa: CASSLETRMNTEAFF

j_call: TRBJ1-1
clone_size: -
cdr3_length: 15
v_call: TRBV27
cdr3_aa: CASSSAVGGDTEAFF

j_call: TRBJ1-6
clone_size: -
cdr3_length: 14
v_call: TRBV6-1
cdr3_aa: CASSSRPGDSPLHF

j_call: TRBJ1-6
clone_size: -
cdr3_length: 14
v_call: TRBV7-2
cdr3_aa: CASRSTGSSSPLHF

j_call: TRBJ2-2
clone_size: few
cdr3_length: 15
v_call: TRBV9
cdr3_aa: CASSASGARTGELFF

j_call: TRBJ2-3
clone_size: -
cdr3_length: 17
v_call: TRBV11-2
cdr3_aa: CASSPYVGYVSTDTQYF

j_call: TRBJ2-4
clone_size: -
cdr3_length: 14
v_call: TRBV28
cdr3_aa: CASSGGGLENIQYF

j_call: TRBJ1-5
clone_size: -
cdr3_length: 16
v_call: TRBV27
cdr3_aa: CASSPQGAESNQPQHF

j_call: TRBJ1-4
clone_size: -
cdr3_length: 14
v_call: TRBV5-4
cdr3_aa: CATEGGATNEKLFF

j_call: TRBJ2-7
clone_size: -
cdr3_length: 13
v_call: TRBV6-6
cdr3_aa: CASSVLQGYEQYF

j_call: TRBJ1-6
clone_size: -
cdr3_length: 14
v_call: TRBV27
cdr3_aa: CASSFSGYNSPLHF

j_call: TRBJ1-2
clone_size: -
cdr3_length: 13
v_call: TRBV19
cdr3_aa: CASTALSNYGYTF

j_call: TRBJ1-2
clone_size: -
cdr3_length: 15
v_call: TRBV6-1
cdr3_aa: CASSEAGPGVSGYTF

j_call: TRBJ2-7
clone_size: -
cdr3_length: 16
v_call: TRBV21-1
cdr3_aa: CASSDSGTSGTYEQYF

j_call: TRBJ2-7
clone_size: -
cdr3_length: 13
v_call: TRBV27
cdr3_aa: CASSPTGGYEQYF

j_call: TRBJ1-6
clone_size: -
cdr3_length: 16
v_call: TRBV9
cdr3_aa: CASSVGTGTENSPLHF

j_call: TRBJ2-1
clone_size: -
cdr3_length: 16
v_call: TRBV18
cdr3_aa: CASSPPGRGVDNEQFF

j_call: TRBJ2-5
clone_size: once
cdr3_length: 15
v_call: TRBV6-2/TRBV6-3
cdr3_aa: CASSNGLLGQETQYF

j_call: TRBJ2-3
clone_size: -
cdr3_length: 13
v_call: TRBV24-1
cdr3_aa: CATIGESTDTQYF

j_call: TRBJ1-3
clone_size: -
cdr3_length: 16
v_call: TRBV9
cdr3_aa: CASSVYEGRLGNTIYF

j_call: TRBJ1-2
clone_size: once
cdr3_length: 12
v_call: TRBV30
cdr3_aa: CAWSPNSGSYTF

j_call: TRBJ2-3
clone_size: -
cdr3_length: 13
v_call: TRBV9
cdr3_aa: CASSISSTDTQYF

j_call: TRBJ1-2
clone_size: -
cdr3_length: 18
v_call: TRBV9
cdr3_aa: CASSVASVTTGRFYGYTF

j_call: TRBJ1-5
clone_size: -
cdr3_length: 17
v_call: TRBV4-3
cdr3_aa: CASSLGTASYSNQPQHF

j_call: TRBJ2-2
clone_size: once
cdr3_length: 17
v_call: TRBV12-5
cdr3_aa: CASGQDPGQDPTGELFF

j_call: TRBJ1-5
clone_size: -
cdr3_length: 18
v_call: TRBV7-2
cdr3_aa: CASSLVTVGGERNQPQHF

j_call: TRBJ1-1
clone_size: -
cdr3_length: 14
v_call: TRBV9
cdr3_aa: CASSVVTGYTEAFF

j_call: TRBJ2-1
clone_size: -
cdr3_length: 15
v_call: TRBV18
cdr3_aa: CASSPLGLAHNEQFF

j_call: TRBJ2-2
clone_size: -
cdr3_length: 17
v_call: TRBV3-1/TRBV3-2
cdr3_aa: CASSPRVGQGGSGELFF

j_call: TRBJ2-1
clone_size: -
cdr3_length: 14
v_call: TRBV5-1
cdr3_aa: CASSFGNSYNEQFF

j_call: TRBJ1-6
clone_size: once
cdr3_length: 15
v_call: TRBV7-8
cdr3_aa: CASSRGQVNNSPLHF

j_call: TRBJ1-1
clone_size: -
cdr3_length: 13
v_call: TRBV9
cdr3_aa: CASSVKSNTEAFF

j_call: TRBJ2-3
clone_size: -
cdr3_length: 14
v_call: TRBV5-1
cdr3_aa: CASSLSGGAPTQYF

j_call: TRBJ2-1
clone_size: -
cdr3_length: 14
v_call: TRBV19
cdr3_aa: CASTLAGGPNEQFF

j_call: TRBJ2-1
clone_size: -
cdr3_length: 14
v_call: TRBV21-1
cdr3_aa: CASSGGSGDNEQFF

j_call: TRBJ1-4
clone_size: -
cdr3_length: 14
v_call: TRBV2
cdr3_aa: CASSTTGDYEKLFF

j_call: TRBJ1-2
clone_size: -
cdr3_length: 14
v_call: TRBV6-1
cdr3_aa: CASSDGQLLGSYTF

j_call: TRBJ1-2
clone_size: -
cdr3_length: 14
v_call: TRBV24-1
cdr3_aa: CATSEEHSNYGYTF

j_call: TRBJ2-7
clone_size: -
cdr3_length: 12
v_call: TRBV19
cdr3_aa: CASSSRHYEQYF

j_call: TRBJ1-1
clone_size: -
cdr3_length: 11
v_call: TRBV2
cdr3_aa: CASSAHTEAFF

j_call: TRBJ1-4
clone_size: -
cdr3_length: 14
v_call: TRBV30
cdr3_aa: CAWDSDQGYEKLFF

j_call: TRBJ2-2
clone_size: once
cdr3_length: 14
v_call: TRBV27
cdr3_aa: CASKQGEAAGELFF

j_call: TRBJ1-1
clone_size: -
cdr3_length: 15
v_call: TRBV7-3
cdr3_aa: CASSSQTGLGTEAFF

j_call: TRBJ1-2
clone_size: -
cdr3_length: 16
v_call: TRBV5-1
cdr3_aa: CASSFNRDTRSYGYTF

j_call: TRBJ1-1
clone_size: -
cdr3_length: 15
v_call: TRBV7-9
cdr3_aa: CASSPPGLGNTEAFF

j_call: TRBJ1-5
clone_size: -
cdr3_length: 17
v_call: TRBV28
cdr3_aa: CASSPLGAGMAFQPQHF

j_call: TRBJ1-4
clone_size: -
cdr3_length: 17
v_call: TRBV4-3
cdr3_aa: CASSQVRAGTGNEKLFF

j_call: TRBJ1-2
clone_size: -
cdr3_length: 16
v_call: TRBV19
cdr3_aa: CASSISLVLGHYGYTF

j_call: TRBJ2-4
clone_size: few
cdr3_length: 16
v_call: TRBV5-1
cdr3_aa: CASSLVPSGGKNIQYF